The clone carrying this TCR beta chain was counted a few times. The data derive from a study of blood T cells in healthy people across ages. The germline CDR1 and CDR2 sequences are GTSNPN and SVGIG (reference sequence). With 8 bases clipped from V and 1 base from J, the junction kept 6 bases outside the gene matches. The CDR3 is 13 amino acids. A second PCR, run for about 7 to 12 cycles, used a sample-barcoded 5' primer plus a J-beta primer mix. From the 5' RACE reads, TCRdb called clonotypes with MiXCR, one entry per CDR3 protein. Of under 2 million distinct CDR3 sequences in the sample, roughly a third were seen once.

The genes are TRBV30 and TRBJ2-5; 8 nucleotides match TRBD2. The material sequenced was blood. The receptor's source is a woman between 25 and 40 years old in good health. Written as DNA, the CDR3 is TGTGCCATGGGCGGGACTAGCCAAGAGACCCAGTACTTC. This sequence encodes CAMGGTSQETQYF.